The 7 T cell receptor beta chains given below trace back to one sample, sequenced in a study of response to subunit inactivated influenza vaccine. TCRdb fed the RT-PCR reads into MiXCR, producing one record per CDR3 protein. The sample lists 500,000 to 650,000 distinct CDR3 sequences, less than 10% occurring once. Specimen: PBMCs from blood, collected roughly 24 months after vaccination. These receptors came from a man aged 50 to 69 who received an inactivated influenza vaccine.

This chain connects TRBV7-2 to TRBJ2-7; no definite D call. V was cut by 2 bases and J by 6 bases, with 11 bases left in between. CDR3 size: 13 residues. The V gene's germline CDR1 is SGHTA and CDR2 FQGNSA. The CDR3 loop is CASSLTVKGEQYF. DNA of the CDR3: TGTGCCAGCAGCTTAACAGTAAAGGGCGAGCAGTACTTC.

The rearrangement links TRBV7-2 to TRBJ2-1; TRBD2 agrees at 8 bases. Per germline, CDR1 SGHTA and CDR2 FQGNSA. V was pared by 5 bases and J by 6 bases, with 9 bases of the junction left unmatched. The CDR3 runs to 15 residues. CDR3 nucleotide sequence: TGTGCCAGCAGCCGGGGGGGGAGCCGGTTCAATGAGCAGTTCTTC. It encodes CASSRGGSRFNEQFF.

The gene calls are TRBV6-5 and TRBJ2-5; no firm D call. The V end was cut by 6 bases, the J end by 2 bases, with 7 bases between. CDR1 is MNHEY, CDR2 SVGAGI, per germline. CDR3 length: 12 amino acids. The CDR3 here is CASRDRQETQYF. CDR3 in DNA: TGTGCCAGCAGGGACCGGCAAGAGACCCAGTACTTC.

V gene TRBV6-2 or TRBV6-3 combines with J gene TRBJ2-2, with 11 bases that match TRBD2. This CDR3 has 15 amino acids. Germline CDR1 reads MNHEY; CDR2 reads SVGEGT. J lost 1 base, V lost 6 bases, and 1 base had no gene match. The CDR3, as DNA: TGTGCCAGCAGGGGGACTAGCGGGAACACCGGGGAGCTGTTTTTT. This codes for CASRGTSGNTGELFF.

This clonotype was seen a few times. This CDR3 is CASTPGAATNEKLFF. Written as DNA, the CDR3 is TGTGCCAGCACTCCAGGGGCCGCAACTAATGAAAAACTGTTTTTT. The chain uses TRBV7-9 and TRBJ1-4, with a weak D call TRBD1 (6 bases). The CDR3 has 15 amino acids. The V end was cut by 7 bases, the J end by 0 bases, with 12 bases between. Per germline, CDR1 SEHNR and CDR2 FQNEAQ (reference sequence).

The chain uses TRBV6-5 and TRBJ2-7, with a possible D match to TRBD1 (5 bases). The V end lost 2 bases, the J end lost 0 bases, and 14 bases lay between the germline ends. The CDR3 consists of 16 residues. CDR1 is MNHEY and CDR2 is SVGAGI in the germline V gene. Here the CDR3 reads CASSYGQGPSSYEQYF. CDR3 coding DNA: TGTGCCAGCAGTTACGGTCAGGGCCCTAGCTCCTACGAGCAGTACTTC.

This clonotype was detected ten times or more. The chain uses TRBV7-6 and TRBJ1-1, with D maybe TRBD1 (5 bases). CDR1 and CDR2 from the germline V gene are SGHVS and FNYEAQ. Between the trimmed V and J ends, which lost 1 base and 0 bases, there was a span of 12 bases. CDR3 size: 16 residues. DNA for the CDR3: TGTGCCAGCAGCTTAGTGGCAGGGCTTATGAACACTGAAGCTTTCTTT. This encodes CASSLVAGLMNTEAFF.